The 2 T cell receptor beta chains listed next were all sequenced from one sample in a study of blood T cell repertoires in COVID-19. Method: immunoSEQ multiplex PCR; TCRdb's copy keeps in-frame clones and lacks some. The sample carries about 240,000 clones, 85% recorded once. The sample was peripheral blood. The receptors derive from a woman aged 60-70 years with active or convalescent COVID-19.

The V and J genes are TRBV12-3 or TRBV12-4 and TRBJ1-1; 7 bases map to TRBD1. The J segment lost 5 bases and the V segment lost 6 bases, leaving 6 bases of the junction unmatched. This CDR3 has 13 residues. The CDR3 bases are TGTGCCAGCAGAACAGGGGAATGGACTGAAGCTTTCTTT. Amino acids: CASRTGEWTEAFF.

The V and J genes are TRBV12-1 and TRBJ1-2; the table's D call TRBD1 went unverified against the DNA. TRBV12-1 is classified as a pseudogene. This CDR3 region has 16 residues. CDR3 nucleotides: TGTGCCAGCAGGGACAGGGGGCGCACGGCTAACTATGGCTACACCTTC. It encodes CASRDRGRTANYGYTF.